These 9 T cell receptor beta chains share one sample of origin, sequenced in a study of T cells after yellow fever vaccination. MiXCR, applied by TCRdb to the 5' RACE reads, yields one record per CDR3 protein. The sample records tens of thousands of distinct CDR3 sequences, approximately 6.5% being singletons. The material sequenced was CD8+ T cells sorted from PBMCs, taken on the day of the first yellow fever vaccination. These receptors were obtained from a man younger than 35 who received the YFV17D yellow fever vaccine.

This chain joins TRBV4-3 and TRBJ2-2; D is possibly TRBD1 (6 bases). The V end was cut by 0 bases, the J end by 3 bases, with 11 bases between. This CDR3 comprises 16 residues. The germline gives CDR1 LGHNA, CDR2 YSLEER. This chain's CDR3 is CASSQDIAGDTGELFF. CDR3 coding DNA: TGCGCCAGCAGCCAAGATATTGCAGGGGACACCGGGGAGCTGTTTTTT.

This clonotype was recorded many times. The chain carries TRBV4-2 and TRBJ2-7; D remains unclear. CDR3 length: 14 amino acids. Trimming stripped 0 bases from V and 7 bases from J, with 13 bases between. The germline gives CDR1 LGHNA, CDR2 YNFKEQ. Here the CDR3 reads CASSQDQASQEQYV. The CDR3 bases are TGTGCCAGCAGCCAAGATCAGGCTTCGCAGGAGCAGTACGTC.

This clonotype was detected many times. The chain carries TRBV12-3 or TRBV12-4 and TRBJ1-1; D not certain. The CDR3 has 13 residues. V was shortened by 6 bases and J by 5 bases, with 13 bases between the two germline ends. CDR3 sequence reads: CASRVGVGTEAFF. The CDR3 DNA sequence: TGTGCCAGCAGAGTTGGGGTGGGGACTGAAGCTTTCTTT.

CDR3 sequence: CAYGTYNEQFF. The CDR3 bases are TGTGCCTACGGGACGTACAATGAGCAGTTCTTC. This chain links TRBV7-9 with TRBJ2-1; perhaps D is TRBD1 or TRBD2 (5 bases each). Trimming took 11 bases from V and 4 from J, leaving 9 bases between them. Per the germline V gene, CDR1 is SEHNR and CDR2 is FQNEAQ (reference sequence). This CDR3 region has 11 residues. Together with reference TRBV7-9 and TRBJ2-1, the CDR3 gives the full variable domain: DTGVSQNPRHKITKRGQNVTFRCDPISEHNRLYWYRQTLGQGPEFLTYFQNEAQLEKSRLLSDRFSAERPKGSFSTLEIQRTEQGDSAMYLCAYGTYNEQFFGPGTRLTVL.

V gene TRBV20-1 combines with J gene TRBJ2-7, with D perhaps given as TRBD1 or TRBD2 (5 bases each). The CDR3 is 12 amino acids. Germline V gives CDR1 DFQATT, CDR2 SNEGSKA (reference sequence). V lost 3 bases to trimming and J lost 6 bases, with 12 bases between them. The DNA of the CDR3 is TGCAGTGCTAGGGGCCAGGGAGTCGAGCAGTACTTC. It is translated as CSARGQGVEQYF.

In this sample, this clonotype turned up many times. This may arise from a read error, as a much more abundant clone is one base away. The chain joins TRBV12-3 or TRBV12-4 to TRBJ2-5; D is unresolved. V lost 1 base and J lost 7, with 4 bases in between. CDR3 length equals 11 residues. In DNA form, the CDR3 reads TGTGCCAGCAGTTTAGGGGGGACCCAGTACTTC. Its protein is CASSLGGTQYF.

Only a few counts were recorded for this clonotype. The gene calls are TRBV6-2 or TRBV6-3 and TRBJ2-3; D is possibly TRBD1 (6 bases). The V and J ends lost 6 bases and 5 bases respectively, with 15 bases between them. The CDR3 runs 14 residues. Looked up from germline, CDR1 is MNHEY and CDR2 is SVGEGT. CDR3 bases: TGTGCCAGCAGCCCACAGGGCTCGGTAGATACGCAGTATTTT. The encoded protein is CASSPQGSVDTQYF.

The rearrangement uses TRBV4-1 and TRBJ1-5; 8 bases agree with TRBD1. Germline V lookup: CDR1 MGHRA, CDR2 YSYEKL. Trimming removed 4 bases from V and 9 bases from J; junction bases left unmatched: 11. CDR3 size: 15 residues. CDR3 protein: CASSLRTGSYLPQHF. As DNA, the CDR3 is TGCGCCAGCAGCCTTAGGACAGGGTCGTACCTGCCCCAGCATTTT.

This clonotype was counted at least ten times. The V and J genes are TRBV12-5 and TRBJ2-3; D perhaps matches TRBD1 (5 bases). This CDR3 comprises 15 residues. Germline-derived CDR1 and CDR2 are LGHNT and FRNRAP. V lost 9 bases and J lost 1, with 17 bases in between. CDR3 loop: CASFSQTARTDTQYF. In DNA, the CDR3 is TGTGCTAGCTTCTCCCAGACAGCCCGCACAGATACGCAGTATTTT.